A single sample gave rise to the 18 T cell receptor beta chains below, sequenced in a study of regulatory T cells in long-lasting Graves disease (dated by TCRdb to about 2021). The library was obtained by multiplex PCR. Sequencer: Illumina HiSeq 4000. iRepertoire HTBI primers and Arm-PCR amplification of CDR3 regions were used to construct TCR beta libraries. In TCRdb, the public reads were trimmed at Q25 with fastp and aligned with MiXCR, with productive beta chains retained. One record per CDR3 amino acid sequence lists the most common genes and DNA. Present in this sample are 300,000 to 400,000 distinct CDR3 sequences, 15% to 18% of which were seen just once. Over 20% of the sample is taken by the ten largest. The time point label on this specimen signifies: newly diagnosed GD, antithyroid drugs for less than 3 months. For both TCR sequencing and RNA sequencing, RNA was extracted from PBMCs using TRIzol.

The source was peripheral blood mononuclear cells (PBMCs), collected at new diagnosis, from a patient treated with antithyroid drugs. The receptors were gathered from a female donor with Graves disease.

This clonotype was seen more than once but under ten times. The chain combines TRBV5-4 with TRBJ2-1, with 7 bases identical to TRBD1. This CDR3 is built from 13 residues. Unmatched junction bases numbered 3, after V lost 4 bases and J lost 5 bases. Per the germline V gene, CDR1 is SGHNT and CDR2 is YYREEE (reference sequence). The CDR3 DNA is TGTGCCAGCAGCAGGGACAGCGACAATGAGCAGTTCTTC. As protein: CASSRDSDNEQFF.

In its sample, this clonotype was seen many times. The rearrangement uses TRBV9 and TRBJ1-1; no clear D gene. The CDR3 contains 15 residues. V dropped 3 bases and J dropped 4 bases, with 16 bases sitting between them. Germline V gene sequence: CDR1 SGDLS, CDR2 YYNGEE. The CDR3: CASSATTYFTTEAFF. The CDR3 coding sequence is TGTGCCAGCAGCGCCACGACATACTTTACCACTGAAGCTTTCTTT.

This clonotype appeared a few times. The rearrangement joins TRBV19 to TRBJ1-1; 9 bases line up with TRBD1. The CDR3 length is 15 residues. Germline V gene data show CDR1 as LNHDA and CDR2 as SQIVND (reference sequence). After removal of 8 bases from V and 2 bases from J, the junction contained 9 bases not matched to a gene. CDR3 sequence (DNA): TGTGCCAGTCTTCGATACAGGGGGCGAAACACTGAAGCTTTCTTT. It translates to CASLRYRGRNTEAFF.

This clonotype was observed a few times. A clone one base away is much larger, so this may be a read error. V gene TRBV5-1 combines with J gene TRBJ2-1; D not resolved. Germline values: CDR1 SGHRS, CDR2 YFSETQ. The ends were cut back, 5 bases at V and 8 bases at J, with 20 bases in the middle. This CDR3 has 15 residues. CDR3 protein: CASSHGDTMVDEQFF. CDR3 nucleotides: TGCGCCAGCAGTCACGGCGACACAATGGTCGATGAGCAGTTCTTC.

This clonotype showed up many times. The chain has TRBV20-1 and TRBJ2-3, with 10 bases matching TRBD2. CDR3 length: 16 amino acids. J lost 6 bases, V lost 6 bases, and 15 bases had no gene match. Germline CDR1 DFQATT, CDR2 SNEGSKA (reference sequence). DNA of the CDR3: TGCAGTGCCAGGGGGGCTAGCGGGAGTGGTAGGGATACGCAGTATTTT. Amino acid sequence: CSARGASGSGRDTQYF.

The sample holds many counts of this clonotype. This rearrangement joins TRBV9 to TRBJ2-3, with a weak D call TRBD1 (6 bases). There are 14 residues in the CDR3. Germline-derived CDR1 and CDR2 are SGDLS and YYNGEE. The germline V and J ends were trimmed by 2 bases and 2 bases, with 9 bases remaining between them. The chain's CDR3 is CASSVGGDTDTQYF. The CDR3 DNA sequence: TGTGCCAGCAGCGTTGGGGGCGACACAGATACGCAGTATTTT.

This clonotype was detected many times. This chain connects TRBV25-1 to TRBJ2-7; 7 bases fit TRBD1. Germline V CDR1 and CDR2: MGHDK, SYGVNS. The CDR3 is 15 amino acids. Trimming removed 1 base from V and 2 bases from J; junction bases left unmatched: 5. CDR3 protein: CASSESRDSPYEQYF. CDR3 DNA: TGTGCCAGCAGTGAATCGAGGGACAGCCCCTACGAGCAGTACTTC.

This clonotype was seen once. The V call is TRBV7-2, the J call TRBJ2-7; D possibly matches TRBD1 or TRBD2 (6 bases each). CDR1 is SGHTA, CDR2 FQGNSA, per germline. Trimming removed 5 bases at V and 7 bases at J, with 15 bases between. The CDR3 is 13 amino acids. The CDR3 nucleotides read TGTGCCAGCAGCCGCCGGGGGCAGATTGAGCAGTACTTC. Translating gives CASSRRGQIEQYF.

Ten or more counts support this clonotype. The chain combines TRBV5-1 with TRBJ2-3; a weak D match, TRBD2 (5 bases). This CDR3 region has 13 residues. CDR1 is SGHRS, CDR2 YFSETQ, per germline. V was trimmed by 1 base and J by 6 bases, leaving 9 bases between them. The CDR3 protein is CASSLRGRDTQYF. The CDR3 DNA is TGCGCCAGCAGCTTGCGGGGTAGGGATACGCAGTATTTT.

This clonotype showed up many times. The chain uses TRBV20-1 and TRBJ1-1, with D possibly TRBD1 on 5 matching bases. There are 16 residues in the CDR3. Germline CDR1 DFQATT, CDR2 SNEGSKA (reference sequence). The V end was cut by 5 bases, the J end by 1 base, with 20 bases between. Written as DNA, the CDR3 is TGCAGTGCTTTAACGGGGCCAGGGCTAACGAACACTGAAGCTTTCTTT. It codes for CSALTGPGLTNTEAFF.

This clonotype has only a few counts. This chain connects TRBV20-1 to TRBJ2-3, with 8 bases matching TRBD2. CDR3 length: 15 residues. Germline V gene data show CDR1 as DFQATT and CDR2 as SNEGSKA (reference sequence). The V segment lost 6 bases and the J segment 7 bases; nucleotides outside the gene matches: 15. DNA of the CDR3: TGCAGTGCCTATCACAACTACAATAGCGGGAATACGCAGTATTTT. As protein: CSAYHNYNSGNTQYF.

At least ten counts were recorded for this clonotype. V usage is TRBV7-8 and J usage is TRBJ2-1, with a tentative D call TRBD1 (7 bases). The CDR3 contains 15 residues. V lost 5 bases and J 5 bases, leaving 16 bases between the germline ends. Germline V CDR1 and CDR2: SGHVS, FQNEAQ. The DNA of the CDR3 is TGTGCCAGCAGCATATGGGACAGACTAGACAATGAGCAGTTCTTC. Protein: CASSIWDRLDNEQFF.

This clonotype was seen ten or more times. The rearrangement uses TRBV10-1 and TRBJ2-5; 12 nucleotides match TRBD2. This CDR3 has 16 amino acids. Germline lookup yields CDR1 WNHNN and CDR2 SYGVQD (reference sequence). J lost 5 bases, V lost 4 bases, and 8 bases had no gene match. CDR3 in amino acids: CASSVQTSGSGETQYF. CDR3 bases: TGCGCCAGCAGTGTCCAGACTAGCGGGAGTGGCGAGACCCAGTACTTC.

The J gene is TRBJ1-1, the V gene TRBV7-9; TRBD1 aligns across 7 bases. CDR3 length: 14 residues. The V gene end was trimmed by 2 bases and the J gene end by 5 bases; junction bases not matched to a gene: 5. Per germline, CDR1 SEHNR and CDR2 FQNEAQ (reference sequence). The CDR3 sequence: CASSLRQGVTEAFF. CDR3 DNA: TGTGCCAGCAGCTTAAGGCAGGGGGTTACTGAAGCTTTCTTT.

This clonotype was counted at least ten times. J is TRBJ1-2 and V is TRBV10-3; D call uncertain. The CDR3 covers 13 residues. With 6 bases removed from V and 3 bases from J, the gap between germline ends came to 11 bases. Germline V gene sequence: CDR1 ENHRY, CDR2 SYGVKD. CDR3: CAISSGLYYGYTF. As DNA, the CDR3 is TGTGCCATCAGCTCCGGACTGTACTATGGCTACACCTTC.

Here the CDR3 DNA reads TGTGCCAGTAGTATCGGGGGGGCTTTGGAAACCGGGGAGCTGTTTTTT. It codes for CASSIGGALETGELFF. The chain carries TRBV19 and TRBJ2-2, with 8 bases aligning to TRBD2. Germline values: CDR1 LNHDA, CDR2 SQIVND (reference sequence). The CDR3 sequence is 16 residues long. The V gene end was trimmed by 3 bases and the J gene end by 5 bases; junction bases not matched to a gene: 8.

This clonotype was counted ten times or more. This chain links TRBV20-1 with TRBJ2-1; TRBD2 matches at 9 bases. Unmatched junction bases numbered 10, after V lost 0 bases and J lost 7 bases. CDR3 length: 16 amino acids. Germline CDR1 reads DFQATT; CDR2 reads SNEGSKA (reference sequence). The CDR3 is CSARDQAGLATNEQFF. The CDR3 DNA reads TGCAGTGCTAGAGATCAGGCCGGACTAGCGACTAATGAGCAGTTCTTC.

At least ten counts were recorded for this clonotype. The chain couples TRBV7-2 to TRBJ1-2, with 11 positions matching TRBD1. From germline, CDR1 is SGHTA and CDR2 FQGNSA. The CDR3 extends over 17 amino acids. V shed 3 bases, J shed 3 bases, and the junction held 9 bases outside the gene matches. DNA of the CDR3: TGTGCCAGCAGCTTCCGGGGACAGGGGGAGTTCGACTATGGCTACACCTTC. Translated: CASSFRGQGEFDYGYTF.